This paragraph reports one T cell receptor (beta chain). Its specificity is not known. The sample comes from a study of cytomegalovirus exposure and HLA in healthy donors. Study-level results: As a later analysis showed, a missense DCLRE1C variant was linked to trimming of TCR beta V- and J-genes. A later analysis appeared to link common viral pathogens to several of the most significant clusters.

Both 60 Vbeta primers and 13 Jbeta primers went into the PCR. The table came from immunoSEQ multiplex PCR; TCRdb's copy has only in-frame clones and leaves some out. This sample's table reports around 100,000 clones. Trimming took 3 bases from V and 1 from J, leaving 6 bases between them. The CDR3 loop spans 14 amino acids. Germline V gene lookup returns CDR1 SGHVS and CDR2 FNYEAQ. The clonotype comes from a man between 35 and 55 years old in good health and CMV-seronegative. Sequences were obtained from PBMCs. The V and J genes are TRBV7-6 and TRBJ2-2, with D unclear. As DNA, the CDR3 is TGTGCCAGCAGCTTTTACAGGAACACCGGGGAGCTGTTTTTT. Encoded protein: CASSFYRNTGELFF.